The clone carrying this T cell receptor (beta chain) appeared many times. Its antigen remains unknown. The data stem from a study of T cells in Graves' hyperthyroidism and ophthalmopathy. Study context: Before treatment of any kind, peripheral blood was taken at initial diagnosis.

Amplification of TCR beta CDR3 regions used RNA as the template. A first-round RT-PCR of the TCR CDR3 used the HTBI primer set. TCRdb re-derived calls from the multiplex PCR reads in MiXCR, one entry per CDR3 protein. The sample has under 350,000 distinct CDR3 sequences, roughly 23% seen once; the top ten hold less than 65%. Graves' hyperthyroidism showing no ophthalmopathy progression within 18 months was considered stable. General study results and limits: Researchers found most expanded thyroid clonotypes above 0.001 in blood as well. Classification by a 13 V-J model distinguished ophthalmopathy from stable hyperthyroidism.

The TCR comes from a woman aged 45-65 years with Graves' hyperthyroidism. Sequenced material: blood.

The CDR3 DNA is TGTGCCTGGGACAGGGGCTCCTACAATGAGCAGTTCTTC. It yields the protein CAWDRGSYNEQFF. The J gene is TRBJ2-1, the V gene TRBV30; 8 nucleotides line up with TRBD1. V lost 5 bases, J lost 0 bases, and 0 bases stayed unmatched. CDR1 is GTSNPN, CDR2 SVGIG, per germline (reference sequence). This CDR3 comprises 13 residues.